This T cell receptor beta chain appears in the sequencing data of a study of shared clonotypes between healthy human individuals. Study results and caveats: What naive subsets generally showed was a larger estimated richness than memory subsets showed.

Clones were sequenced by immunoSEQ multiplex PCR, and TCRdb holds only the in-frame ones, with some missing. The sample yields roughly 2.2 million clones, less than 95% seen once. Germline V gene lookup returns CDR1 MDHEN and CDR2 SYDVKM. V dropped 0 bases and J dropped 4; count of bases not matched to a gene: 0. CDR3 length: 14 amino acids. As for this clone: Its antigen is unknown.

The sequence was collected from a man aged 18 to 29 in good health. Some clones in this sample may be carry-over from other donors' samples. The sequenced material came from naive CD4+ T cells from PBMCs. Noted subset: CD45RA+ positively selected. This chain connects TRBV28 to TRBJ1-2, with 9 bases identical to TRBD1. Written as DNA, the CDR3 is TGTGCCAGCAGTTTATGGACAGGGGGCTATGGCTACACCTTC. Translation: CASSLWTGGYGYTF.